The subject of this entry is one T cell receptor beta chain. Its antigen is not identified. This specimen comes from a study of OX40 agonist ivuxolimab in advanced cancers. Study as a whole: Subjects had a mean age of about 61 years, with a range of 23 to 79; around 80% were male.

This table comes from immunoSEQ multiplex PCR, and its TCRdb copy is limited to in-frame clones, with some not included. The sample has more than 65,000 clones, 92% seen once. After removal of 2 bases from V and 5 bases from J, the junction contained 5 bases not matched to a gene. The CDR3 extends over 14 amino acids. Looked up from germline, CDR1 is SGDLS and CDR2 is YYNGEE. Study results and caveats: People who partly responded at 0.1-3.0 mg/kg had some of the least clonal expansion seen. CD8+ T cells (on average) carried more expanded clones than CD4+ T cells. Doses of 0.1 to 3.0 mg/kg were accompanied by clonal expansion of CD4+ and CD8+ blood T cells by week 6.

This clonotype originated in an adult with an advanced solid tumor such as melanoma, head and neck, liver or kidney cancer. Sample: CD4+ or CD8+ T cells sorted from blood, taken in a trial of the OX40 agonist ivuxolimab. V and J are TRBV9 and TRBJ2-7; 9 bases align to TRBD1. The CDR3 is CASSVGTGLHEQYF. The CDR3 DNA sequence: TGTGCCAGCAGCGTCGGGACAGGGCTCCACGAGCAGTACTTC.